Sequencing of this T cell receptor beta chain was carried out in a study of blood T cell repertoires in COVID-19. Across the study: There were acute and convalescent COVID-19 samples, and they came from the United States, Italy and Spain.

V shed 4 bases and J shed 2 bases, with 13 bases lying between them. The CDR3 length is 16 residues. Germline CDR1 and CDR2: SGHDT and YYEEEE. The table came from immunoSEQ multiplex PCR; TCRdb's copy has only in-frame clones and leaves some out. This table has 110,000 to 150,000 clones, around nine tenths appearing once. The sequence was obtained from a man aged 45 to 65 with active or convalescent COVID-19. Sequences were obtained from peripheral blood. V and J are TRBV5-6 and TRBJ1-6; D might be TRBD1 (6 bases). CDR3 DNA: TGTGCCAGCAGCGACAGGCACTCAACCTATAATTCACCCCTCCACTTT. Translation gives CASSDRHSTYNSPLHF.